The 24 T cell receptor beta chains below come from one sample, sequenced in a study of blood T cell repertoires in COVID-19. TCRdb's table, derived via immunoSEQ multiplex PCR, lists solely in-frame clones and lacks some. There are about 110,000 clones in the sample; 80% to 90% occur only once, and under 2.5% lies in the top ten. Input material: peripheral blood. These receptors were collected from a human donor in a cohort sampled during active COVID-19.

The V gene is TRBV27, the J gene TRBJ2-7; TRBD1 aligns across 10 bases. J lost 3 bases, V lost 4 bases, and 3 bases had no gene match. The CDR3 spans 14 residues. CDR1 and CDR2 (germline): MNHEY, SMNVEV (reference sequence). CDR3 sequence (DNA): TGTGCCAGCAGTTACGGGACAGGGGACTACGAGCAGTACTTC. This gives the protein CASSYGTGDYEQYF.

The V call is TRBV11-2, the J call TRBJ2-7; 7 bases agree with TRBD2. Unmatched junction bases numbered 14, after V lost 5 bases and J lost 4 bases. CDR1 is SGHAT, CDR2 FQNNGV, per germline. The CDR3 totals 16 residues. Here the CDR3 DNA reads TGTGCCAGCAGCGGCACCGGGACGGGAGGTGGATACGAGCAGTACTTC. Encoded protein: CASSGTGTGGGYEQYF.

The V call is TRBV15, the J call TRBJ1-6; no reliable D call. CDR3 size: 18 residues. V dropped 5 bases and J dropped 0 bases, with 17 bases sitting between them. Germline V gene sequence: CDR1 LNHNV, CDR2 YYDKDF (reference sequence). For the CDR3, the DNA is TGTGCCACCAGCCTGGATTACAGCCAAAGCTCCTATAATTCACCCCTCCACTTT. Translation gives CATSLDYSQSSYNSPLHF.

This chain joins TRBV18 and TRBJ1-2; D gene ambiguous. CDR1 is KGHSH and CDR2 is LQKENI in the germline V gene. Deletions cut 3 bases from V and 4 bases from J, with 9 bases between. The CDR3 contains 13 residues. The CDR3 sequence: CASSPGRAYGYTF. CDR3 sequence (DNA): TGTGCCAGCTCACCTGGTCGAGCCTATGGCTACACCTTC.

This CDR3 is CASRGQGYNEQFF. The CDR3 DNA follows: TGTGCCAGCAGGGGACAGGGCTACAATGAGCAGTTCTTC. This chain uses TRBV6-5 with TRBJ2-1; 9 bases line up with TRBD1. V shed 6 bases, J shed 3 bases, and the junction held 0 bases outside the gene matches. Per germline, CDR1 MNHEY and CDR2 SVGAGI. CDR3 size: 13 residues.

V and J are TRBV29-1 and TRBJ2-7; D is undetermined. The CDR3 sequence is 11 residues long. V was trimmed by 0 bases and J by 6 bases, leaving 6 bases between them. Germline CDR1 is SQVTM and CDR2 is ANQGSEA. The CDR3 DNA reads as TGCAGCGTTGAAGATCCCAGCGAGCAGTACTTC. This codes for CSVEDPSEQYF.

In DNA, the CDR3 is TGTGCCAGCAGCCCCCGGACAGGGAATCCCCGGGTAAGGGGCTACACCTTC. This sequence encodes CASSPRTGNPRVRGYTF. The V and J genes are TRBV3-1 (or the pseudogene TRBV3-2) and TRBJ1-2, with TRBD1 identical over 8 bases. Losses at the gene ends were 4 bases for V and 8 bases for J; bases not matched to a gene: 18. CDR1 LGHDT and CDR2 YNNKEL come from the germline V gene (reference sequence). The CDR3 covers 17 residues.

The gene calls are TRBV12-3 or TRBV12-4 and TRBJ2-2; no reliable D call. V shed 2 bases and J shed 6 bases, with 7 bases lying between them. The CDR3 has 13 amino acids. The CDR3 protein is CASSLSESGELFF. In nucleotides, the CDR3 is TGTGCCAGCAGTTTATCGGAGTCCGGGGAGCTGTTTTTT.

CDR3: CASSRQGFGEQYF. The CDR3 DNA is TGTGCCAGCAGCCGACAGGGTTTTGGCGAGCAGTACTTC. This chain connects TRBV14 to TRBJ2-7; 7 positions agree with TRBD1. Germline-derived CDR1 and CDR2 are SGHDN and FVKESK. CDR3 length equals 13 residues. J was trimmed by 6 bases and V by 4 bases; bases with no gene match: 6.

This clone was observed a single time. The chain uses TRBV12-3 or TRBV12-4 and TRBJ2-7, with 11 positions matching TRBD2. CDR3 length equals 13 residues. The V segment lost 8 bases and the J segment 2 bases; nucleotides outside the gene matches: 2. The CDR3 DNA is TGTGCCAGCTCGACTAGCGGGGCCTACGAGCAGTACTTC. Its translation is CASSTSGAYEQYF.

This rearrangement joins TRBV28 to TRBJ2-3; D gene unclear. This CDR3 spans 12 amino acids. CDR1 and CDR2 (germline): MDHEN, SYDVKM. Trimming stripped 6 bases from V and 1 base from J, with 5 bases between. The CDR3 region has the DNA TGTGCCAGCAGCCAGGGCACAGATACGCAGTATTTT. It codes for CASSQGTDTQYF.

The chain recombines TRBV5-1 with TRBJ1-1; TRBD1 matches 7 bases. Germline CDR1 is SGHRS and CDR2 is YFSETQ. The CDR3 is made up of 14 amino acids. The J segment lost 1 base and the V segment lost 4 bases, leaving 4 bases of the junction unmatched. CDR3 protein: CASSADRPNTEAFF. CDR3 nucleotides: TGCGCCAGCAGCGCGGACAGGCCGAACACTGAAGCTTTCTTT.

The chain carries TRBV11-3 and TRBJ2-7; the match to TRBD2 covers 14 bases. With V trimmed by 5 bases and J by 6 bases, 3 bases remained unmatched. Germline CDR1 is SGHNT and CDR2 is YENEEA. This CDR3 is built from 14 residues. For the CDR3, the DNA is TGTGCCAGCAGCCAGGGACTAGCGGGGGCCGAGCAGTACTTC. This translates into CASSQGLAGAEQYF.

CDR3 in DNA: TGTGCCAGCAGTGGGCAGGGATTAAAGGATTCACCCCTCCACTTT. Translated, it gives CASSGQGLKDSPLHF. The chain is built from TRBV2 and TRBJ1-6, with D perhaps matching TRBD1 (5 bases). Germline V CDR1 and CDR2: SNHLY, FYNNEI. This CDR3 is 15 amino acids long. The V end lost 4 bases, the J end lost 8 bases, and 15 bases lay between the germline ends.

The chain combines TRBV24-1 with TRBJ2-2; 7 bases match TRBD2. The V and J ends lost 5 bases and 4 bases, in that order; junction bases with no gene match: 6. CDR3 length equals 15 residues. The germline V gene encodes CDR1 KGHDR and CDR2 SFDVKD. Here the CDR3 reads CATSGEGRGTGELFF. The CDR3 DNA reads as TGTGCCACCAGTGGGGAGGGCCGGGGCACCGGGGAGCTGTTTTTT.

CDR3 residues: CASSQWNARVGGYTF. The CDR3 coding sequence is TGTGCCAGCAGCCAATGGAACGCCAGGGTGGGTGGCTACACCTTC. The V and J genes are TRBV14 and TRBJ1-2; TRBD1 might be the D (5 bases). The CDR3 loop spans 15 amino acids. Trimming took off 2 bases at V and 7 bases at J, with 17 bases between the two ends. Germline V gene data show CDR1 as SGHDN and CDR2 as FVKESK.

The chain uses TRBV9 and TRBJ2-1; D not certain. V was clipped by 2 bases and J by 3 bases, with 15 bases between them. There are 16 residues in the CDR3. The germline CDR1 and CDR2 sequences are SGDLS and YYNGEE. CDR3 protein: CASSVDIRVSYNEQFF. CDR3 nucleotides: TGTGCCAGCAGCGTCGACATTAGAGTAAGCTACAATGAGCAGTTCTTC.

The CDR3 DNA reads as TGTGCCAGCAGTCTCCAAACGCCGGTGAACACTGAAGCTTTCTTT. Residues: CASSLQTPVNTEAFF. The chain carries TRBV28 and TRBJ1-1; no definite D call. V lost 5 bases to trimming and J lost 0 bases, with 13 bases between them. Germline lookup yields CDR1 MDHEN and CDR2 SYDVKM. The CDR3 has 15 amino acids.

This chain joins TRBV2 and TRBJ1-1, with D tentatively TRBD1 (5 bases). Germline V gives CDR1 SNHLY, CDR2 FYNNEI. This CDR3 comprises 15 residues. Trimming took off 6 bases at V and 1 base at J, with 15 bases between the two ends. Written as DNA, the CDR3 is TGTGCCAGCAGGGTCTCTGGACACGCGAACACTGAAGCTTTCTTT. This codes for CASRVSGHANTEAFF.

The chain is built from TRBV14 and TRBJ1-1; D remains unclear. V was clipped by 0 bases and J by 5 bases, with 13 bases between them. Germline V gene sequence: CDR1 SGHDN, CDR2 FVKESK. The CDR3 spans 15 residues. The CDR3 nucleotides are TGTGCCAGCAGCCAAGATCTAGGTTATGGGACTGAAGCTTTCTTT. As protein: CASSQDLGYGTEAFF.

This clone was counted a single time. J is TRBJ2-1 and V is TRBV7-9, with TRBD1 as a possible D gene (5 bases). Germline V gene data show CDR1 as SEHNR and CDR2 as FQNEAQ (reference sequence). The germline V and J ends were trimmed by 0 bases and 5 bases, with 5 bases remaining between them. This CDR3 spans 13 amino acids. The CDR3 spells CASSLATDNEQFF. As DNA, the CDR3 is TGTGCCAGCAGCTTAGCGACAGACAATGAGCAGTTCTTC.

This clone has only one observation. V gene TRBV5-1 combines with J gene TRBJ1-2, with 8 bases identical to TRBD1. V was pared by 4 bases and J by 4 bases, with 3 bases of the junction left unmatched. CDR3 size: 13 residues. CDR1 and CDR2 from the germline V gene are SGHRS and YFSETQ. The chain's CDR3 is CASSQTGAYGYTF. CDR3 in DNA: TGCGCCAGCAGCCAGACAGGGGCCTATGGCTACACCTTC.

CDR3 in DNA: TGTGCCAGCAGTTACTTGGCTAGCGGGGGGGGTAATGAGCAGTTCTTC. The encoded protein is CASSYLASGGGNEQFF. The genes are TRBV6-2 or TRBV6-3 and TRBJ2-1; 12 nucleotides agree with TRBD2. CDR3 size: 16 residues. V gave up 1 base and J gave up 7 bases; unmatched junction bases: 5. In germline, CDR1 is MNHEY, CDR2 SVGEGT.

This rearrangement joins TRBV10-3 to TRBJ2-7; a weak D match, TRBD1 (6 bases). The CDR3 covers 15 residues. The ends were cut back, 3 bases at V and 6 bases at J, with 18 bases in the middle. CDR1 and CDR2 (germline): ENHRY, SYGVKD. The CDR3 loop reads CAISEPGEGDVEQYF. The DNA for the CDR3 is TGTGCCATCAGTGAACCAGGGGAAGGAGACGTCGAGCAGTACTTC.